This entry lists 32 T cell receptor beta chains sequenced from one sample in a study of graft-versus-host responses after intestinal transplantation. Libraries were prepared by immunoSEQ multiplex PCR; TCRdb keeps only in-frame clonotypes and omits some of them. There are 100,000 to 120,000 clones in the sample; about 93% occur only once, and about 0.51% lies in the top ten. For these receptors, no antigen is known. The sequenced sample was unstimulated CD8+ T cells sorted from spleen or lymph node cells, obtained before intestinal transplant. All receptors come from a human donor who received an intestinal transplant.

The chain links TRBV10-2 to TRBJ2-7; TRBD2 matches 9 bases. CDR1 is WSHSY, CDR2 SAAADI, per germline. Trimming cost V 7 bases and J 3 bases; bases outside gene matches: 7. CDR3 length: 14 amino acids. In DNA, the CDR3 is TGCGCCAGCACCGAAGGACTAGCGCTCTACGAGCAGTACTTC. Translating it yields CASTEGLALYEQYF.

This clone was counted a few times. The gene calls are TRBV6-5 and TRBJ1-4; TRBD1 is a possible D gene (5 bases). The V gene's germline CDR1 is MNHEY and CDR2 SVGAGI. Trimming removed 4 bases from V and 2 bases from J, with 8 bases in between. The CDR3 has 14 residues. Here the CDR3 reads CASSSWGTNEKLFF. The CDR3, as DNA: TGTGCCAGCAGTTCCTGGGGGACTAATGAAAAACTGTTTTTT.

This rearrangement joins TRBV29-1 to TRBJ2-7, with D maybe TRBD1 (6 bases). V lost 3 bases, J lost 0 bases, and 12 bases lay in between. Germline CDR1 reads SQVTM; CDR2 reads ANQGSEA. This CDR3 is 14 amino acids long. The CDR3 coding sequence is TGCAGCGTTGACCTGGGGGCAGGCTCCTACGAGCAGTACTTC. This encodes CSVDLGAGSYEQYF.

The V and J genes are TRBV6-5 and TRBJ2-7; D unresolved. V was trimmed by 4 bases and J by 4 bases, leaving 14 bases between them. CDR3 length: 14 amino acids. The germline V gene has CDR1 MNHEY and CDR2 SVGAGI. The CDR3 nucleotides are TGTGCCAGCAGTTTTGCTGGAGAGCCATACGAGCAGTACTTC. This codes for CASSFAGEPYEQYF.

The CDR3 is CASSLGGALYGYTF. DNA of the CDR3: TGTGCCAGCAGCTTAGGAGGTGCCCTTTATGGCTACACCTTC. The J gene is TRBJ1-2, the V gene TRBV7-9; D ambiguous. Trimming removed 1 base at V and 5 bases at J, with 11 bases between. This CDR3 contains 14 residues. Germline V gene data show CDR1 as SEHNR and CDR2 as FQNEAQ (reference sequence).

This clone came up once. The chain has TRBV19 and TRBJ1-1; D not resolved. Germline loops: CDR1 LNHDA, CDR2 SQIVND (reference sequence). The V end lost 3 bases, the J end lost 1 base, and 9 bases lay between the germline ends. The CDR3 contains 14 residues. The CDR3 DNA follows: TGTGCCAGTAGTATCGAGGGAAGGAACACTGAAGCTTTCTTT. It codes for CASSIEGRNTEAFF.

This clone was seen once. The chain combines TRBV29-1 with TRBJ2-7, with 8 bases matching TRBD2. Germline assignment: CDR1 SQVTM and CDR2 ANQGSEA. The trim removed 6 bases at V and 5 bases at J, leaving 9 bases unmatched. This CDR3 contains 13 residues. The CDR3 sequence is CSVNTGLVNEQYF. The CDR3 nucleotides read TGCAGCGTCAACACGGGACTAGTTAACGAGCAGTACTTC.

This rearrangement joins TRBV29-1 to TRBJ2-7; 9 nucleotides agree with TRBD1. The V gene's germline CDR1 is SQVTM and CDR2 ANQGSEA. The V and J ends lost 2 bases and 6 bases, in that order; junction bases with no gene match: 11. The CDR3 is 15 residues long. CDR3 region: CSVESRGDRAPEQYF. CDR3 bases: TGCAGCGTTGAAAGTCGGGGGGACAGGGCCCCCGAGCAGTACTTC.

The chain carries TRBV5-6 and TRBJ2-7, with D perhaps TRBD2 (5 bases). Germline lookup yields CDR1 SGHDT and CDR2 YYEEEE. The V end lost 0 bases, the J end lost 5 bases, and 18 bases lay between the germline ends. The length of the CDR3 is 16 residues. The CDR3 DNA sequence: TGTGCCAGCAGCTTGGTTAGCGACCTGATGTCCCACGAGCAGTACTTC. Protein product: CASSLVSDLMSHEQYF. The complete variable domain, with remaining parts taken from reference TRBV5-6 and TRBJ2-7, reads DAGVTQSPTHLIKTRGQQVTLRCSPKSGHDTVSWYQQALGQGPQFIFQYYEEEERQRGNFPDRFSGHQFPNYSSELNVNALLLGDSALYLCASSLVSDLMSHEQYFGPGTRLTVT.

The chain couples TRBV27 to TRBJ2-7; D is ambiguous. V was cut by 3 bases and J by 5 bases, with 11 bases left in between. The CDR3 has 13 amino acids. Germline V gene lookup returns CDR1 MNHEY and CDR2 SMNVEV (reference sequence). CDR3 residues: CASSFSLAHEQYF. DNA for the CDR3: TGTGCCAGCAGTTTTTCTTTGGCTCACGAGCAGTACTTC.

V usage is TRBV2 and J usage is TRBJ1-5, with D unclear. Trimming removed 4 bases at V and 1 base at J, with 8 bases between. Germline V gene lookup returns CDR1 SNHLY and CDR2 FYNNEI. This CDR3 is 14 amino acids long. The CDR3 DNA is TGTGCCAGCAGTGGGGAGTTCAGCAATCAGCCCCAGCATTTT. Protein: CASSGEFSNQPQHF.

J is TRBJ1-2 and V is TRBV28; TRBD1 might be the D (5 bases). Germline V CDR1 and CDR2: MDHEN, SYDVKM. The V and J ends lost 11 bases and 1 base respectively, with 11 bases between them. This CDR3 is 12 amino acids long. For the CDR3, the DNA is TGTGCCTCGGACGGGGGTAACTATGGCTACACCTTC. It yields the protein CASDGGNYGYTF.

The chain employs TRBV2 and TRBJ2-7; 8 bases map to TRBD2. The CDR3 contains 13 residues. Germline V gene data show CDR1 as SNHLY and CDR2 as FYNNEI. Here the CDR3 reads CAYTGTRTYEQYF. In DNA form, the CDR3 reads TGTGCATACACCGGGACTAGGACCTACGAGCAGTACTTC.

The chain combines TRBV5-1 with TRBJ2-7, with D maybe TRBD1 (5 bases). V lost 0 bases and J 2 bases, leaving 12 bases between the germline ends. The CDR3 loop spans 15 amino acids. CDR1 and CDR2 (germline): SGHRS, YFSETQ. The CDR3 DNA follows: TGCGCCAGCAGCTTGGAATGGGCAGGGCCCTACGAGCAGTACTTC. Translation gives CASSLEWAGPYEQYF.

The chain combines TRBV2 with TRBJ1-2, with TRBD1 matching 9 bases. V shed 4 bases, J shed 6 bases, and the junction held 3 bases outside the gene matches. Germline loops: CDR1 SNHLY, CDR2 FYNNEI. The CDR3 runs 13 residues. The CDR3 sequence: CASSGGQGNGYTF. The DNA of the CDR3 is TGTGCCAGCAGTGGGGGACAGGGAAATGGCTACACCTTC.

This chain connects TRBV11-2 to TRBJ2-5; no definite D call. The germline CDR1 and CDR2 sequences are SGHAT and FQNNGV. The CDR3 runs 14 residues. The V and J ends lost 5 bases and 0 bases respectively, with 10 bases between them. The CDR3 loop is CASSHPGYQETQYF. As DNA, the CDR3 is TGTGCCAGCAGCCACCCCGGGTACCAAGAGACCCAGTACTTC.

The count of this clone is one. J is TRBJ2-5 and V is TRBV4-1; 8 bases match TRBD2. Unmatched junction bases numbered 3, after V lost 1 base and J lost 2 bases. There are 15 residues in the CDR3. From germline, CDR1 is MGHRA and CDR2 YSYEKL. CDR3 bases: TGCGCCAGCAGCCAAGGGGCTAGCGGGCAAGAGACCCAGTACTTC. Protein sequence: CASSQGASGQETQYF.

Worth noting for this clone: The identical CDR3 is also encoded by other nucleotide sequences in the sample. The CDR3 loop is CASSQGRGDYQPQHF. The CDR3 DNA follows: TGTGCCAGCAGCCAAGGAAGGGGAGATTATCAGCCCCAGCATTTT. V is TRBV4-2 and J is TRBJ1-5; possibly TRBD1 for D (5 bases). Germline values: CDR1 LGHNA, CDR2 YNFKEQ. Trimming stripped 1 base from V and 5 bases from J, with 12 bases between. The CDR3 consists of 15 residues.

The gene calls are TRBV13 and TRBJ2-3; D not resolved. V dropped 1 base and J dropped 5 bases, with 7 bases sitting between them. Germline values: CDR1 PRHDT, CDR2 FYEKMQ (reference sequence). The CDR3 loop spans 13 amino acids. The CDR3 DNA reads TGTGCCAGCAGCTTAGCGGCGAGAGATACGCAGTATTTT. Its translation: CASSLAARDTQYF.

V gene TRBV11-2 combines with J gene TRBJ1-1, with 8 bases fitting TRBD1. V trimming: 3 bases; J trimming: 5 bases; junction bases outside the gene matches: 2. The length of the CDR3 is 13 residues. Per the germline V gene, CDR1 is SGHAT and CDR2 is FQNNGV. The CDR3 sequence is CASSFRGLTEAFF. CDR3 nucleotide sequence: TGTGCCAGCAGCTTCAGGGGGCTGACTGAAGCTTTCTTT.

This clone was seen just once. The DNA of the CDR3 is TGTGCCAGCAGCTTGGGGGGGCTAGTCCCGACCCGCGAGCAGTACTTC. Protein sequence: CASSLGGLVPTREQYF. V gene TRBV5-6 combines with J gene TRBJ2-7, with D possibly being TRBD1 (6 bases). Germline V gives CDR1 SGHDT, CDR2 YYEEEE. Trimming cost V 0 bases and J 6 bases, with 19 bases left between them. The CDR3 totals 16 residues.

The chain has TRBV27 and TRBJ1-1, with a weak D call TRBD1 (5 bases). V was clipped by 2 bases and J by 4 bases, with 11 bases between them. Germline V gene data show CDR1 as MNHEY and CDR2 as SMNVEV (reference sequence). The CDR3 contains 14 residues. This CDR3 reads CASSLTGGGTEAFF. DNA for the CDR3: TGTGCCAGCAGTTTAACGGGGGGAGGCACTGAAGCTTTCTTT.

The V and J genes are TRBV15 and TRBJ2-1, with no clear D. The CDR3 sequence is 13 residues long. Germline loops: CDR1 LNHNV, CDR2 YYDKDF (reference sequence). V lost 1 base, J lost 10 bases, and 11 bases lay in between. CDR3 bases: TGTGCCACCAGCAGAGTTGGTTCGATGGAGCAGTTCTTC. Encoded protein: CATSRVGSMEQFF.

J is TRBJ2-7 and V is TRBV29-1; 9 bases fit TRBD1. V shed 3 bases, J shed 5 bases, and the junction held 8 bases outside the gene matches. The germline CDR1 and CDR2 sequences are SQVTM and ANQGSEA. The CDR3 runs to 14 residues. CDR3 protein: CSVERTGAYNEQYF. The CDR3 nucleotides read TGCAGCGTTGAGCGGACAGGGGCGTACAACGAGCAGTACTTC.

The genes are TRBV9 and TRBJ2-3, with unresolved D. The CDR3 totals 12 residues. Germline V gives CDR1 SGDLS, CDR2 YYNGEE. V was trimmed by 4 bases and J by 4 bases, leaving 7 bases between them. The CDR3 region is CASSLSADTQYF. CDR3 in DNA: TGTGCCAGCAGCCTAAGTGCAGATACGCAGTATTTT.

This chain uses TRBV7-3 with TRBJ2-2, with D tentatively TRBD2 (6 bases). The CDR3 contains 15 residues. Germline CDR1 is SGHTA and CDR2 is FQGTGA. V shed 2 bases and J shed 4 bases, with 11 bases lying between them. In DNA form, the CDR3 reads TGTGCCAGCAGCTTAGGGCTAGCGACCACCGGGGAGCTGTTTTTT. This sequence encodes CASSLGLATTGELFF.

The rearrangement joins TRBV15 to TRBJ1-6; 7 nucleotides agree with TRBD1. CDR1 and CDR2 from the germline V gene are LNHNV and YYDKDF (reference sequence). CDR3 length: 15 amino acids. V lost 2 bases and J lost 10; bases outside the gene matches: 8. CDR3 sequence reads: CATSRSRGAGSPLHF. The CDR3, as DNA: TGTGCCACCAGCAGATCCAGGGGGGCAGGGTCACCCCTCCACTTT.

This chain connects TRBV30 to TRBJ2-7; no clear D. Per the germline V gene, CDR1 is GTSNPN and CDR2 is SVGIG (reference sequence). Trimming stripped 8 bases from V and 0 bases from J, with 11 bases between. The CDR3 is 12 residues long. CDR3: CAGASDSYEQYF. The CDR3 coding sequence is TGTGCCGGCGCCAGTGACTCCTACGAGCAGTACTTC.

V gene TRBV27 combines with J gene TRBJ1-5; no clear D gene. CDR1 is MNHEY and CDR2 is SMNVEV in the germline V gene (reference sequence). The CDR3 contains 14 residues. Deletions cut 3 bases from V and 3 bases from J, with 9 bases between. CDR3 sequence: CASSFAAVNQPQHF. In DNA, the CDR3 is TGTGCCAGCAGTTTTGCAGCGGTCAATCAGCCCCAGCATTTT.

This chain uses TRBV5-4 with TRBJ2-1; 11 bases are a match to TRBD2. V dropped 2 bases and J dropped 9; count of bases not matched to a gene: 10. Germline CDR1 SGHNT, CDR2 YYREEE (reference sequence). The CDR3 totals 16 residues. DNA for the CDR3: TGTGCCAGCAGCTTTCTAGCGGGAGGAACGAATGGTGAGCAGTTCTTC. Its translation is CASSFLAGGTNGEQFF.

The rearrangement joins TRBV6-6 to TRBJ1-5; no definite D call. CDR1 is MNHNY and CDR2 is SVGAGI in the germline V gene (reference sequence). The ends were cut back, 7 bases at V and 11 bases at J, with 12 bases in the middle. The CDR3 runs to 11 residues. The CDR3 is CASNLVGSQHF. CDR3 nucleotide sequence: TGTGCCAGCAACCTCGTGGGGTCCCAGCATTTT.

The chain employs TRBV7-9 and TRBJ2-1; the match to TRBD2 covers 11 bases. Germline V CDR1 and CDR2: SEHNR, FQNEAQ (reference sequence). V shed 5 bases, J shed 10 bases, and the junction held 13 bases outside the gene matches. The CDR3 consists of 16 residues. The CDR3 protein is CASSHPLAGASREQFF. CDR3 nucleotides: TGTGCCAGCAGCCACCCACTAGCGGGAGCATCGAGGGAGCAGTTCTTC.